This paragraph covers one T cell receptor (beta chain) sequence. These data are taken from a study of cytomegalovirus exposure and HLA in healthy donors. CDR3 size: 16 residues. Trimming removed 5 bases from V and 2 bases from J; junction bases left unmatched: 8. CDR1 and CDR2 from the germline V gene are SGHTA and FQGNSA. Data came from immunoSEQ multiplex PCR; TCRdb stores just in-frame clones and leaves some out. Among roughly 350,000 clones listed, just over 85% were seen once. This sequence joins TRBV7-2 and TRBJ2-1; 8 bases are a match to TRBD2. The TCR was taken from a woman aged 18-29 years in good health and CMV-seronegative. The sample consisted of PBMCs. CDR3 sequence: CASSPPGGDPYNEQFF. CDR3 in DNA: TGTGCCAGCAGCCCCCCGGGGGGGGACCCCTACAATGAGCAGTTCTTC.